The entry that follows covers one T cell receptor beta chain sequence. Libraries were prepared by immunoSEQ multiplex PCR; TCRdb keeps only in-frame clonotypes and omits some of them. The table lists 160,000 or so clones, roughly 74% of them singletons. This sample was taken from a study of blood T cell repertoires in COVID-19. Germline V gene lookup returns CDR1 MNHEY and CDR2 SVGAGI. This CDR3 contains 16 residues. V dropped 0 bases and J dropped 6; count of bases not matched to a gene: 6. This chain joins TRBV6-5 and TRBJ2-7, with 12 bases lining up with TRBD1. Specimen: peripheral blood. This TCR derives from a woman older than 75 with acute or convalescent COVID-19. CDR3 sequence reads: CASSYSRDRGRSEQYF. The CDR3 nucleotides are TGTGCCAGCAGTTACTCGAGGGACAGGGGGCGCAGCGAGCAGTACTTC.